A selection of T cell receptor beta chains follows, all from one sample in a study of Graves' ophthalmopathy and Graves' hyperthyroidism. TCRdb redid the calling of the multiplex PCR reads with MiXCR, one entry per CDR3 protein. The sample lists about 620,000 distinct CDR3 sequences; about 20% were seen once. Sequenced sample: peripheral blood. The receptors come from a woman aged 18-30 years with stable Graves' hyperthyroidism. Some clones in this sample may be carry-over from other donors' samples. Each CDR3 is given with its conserved first and last residue.

CDR3 | V
CASSLMGQGEYEQYF | TRBV7-8
CASSTTGFPEQQYF | TRBV27
CASSSGLAGEETQYF | TRBV11-2
CASSLGGSGDTQYF | TRBV5-1
CASSRLEIHSGANVLTF | TRBV2
CGTQRAPSQPQHF | TRBV20-1
CASSDYSGASTDTQYF | TRBV12-3/TRBV12-4
CASNVFGELFF | TRBV25-1
CASSLGYPRETQYF | TRBV7-2
CAWVEGYEQYF | TRBV30
CSAGSGREVETQYF | TRBV20-1
CASSLSGPLSGGDIYEQYF | TRBV27
CASSYSKATGSWFRQETQYF | TRBV6-2/TRBV6-3
CASSLVRGYSYEQYF | TRBV7-9
CASTGLAGLTGELFF | TRBV5-1
CASSEPGRVTEAFF | TRBV7-8
CASSPHRDTGELFF | TRBV28
CASSYSQGDGLGYEQYF | TRBV6-5
CAWSPLWSNTEAFF | TRBV30
CASSPLGQKYQETQYF | TRBV2
CSARAGAGGETQYF | TRBV20-1
CASSLMENSMNTEAFF | TRBV5-1
CASRKTGKGELFF | TRBV4-1
CASWGGGGQPQHF | TRBV12-3/TRBV12-4
CASSHGLAGEFYTGELFF | TRBV28
CASSQVEGATGNTIYF | TRBV4-1
CASSYGSGQWNTEAFF | TRBV6-5
CASSIRDYRDTQYF | TRBV12-3/TRBV12-4
CASSDGGVSNQPQHF | TRBV2
CASSGRGHEQYF | TRBV2
CSARDPGRRGPTSYNSPLHF | TRBV20-1
CASREGLNTEAFF | TRBV6-1
CASSERTTSYTEVFF | TRBV2
CASSLKGGEQYF | TRBV5-1
CSARSQSGELFF | TRBV20-1
CASSILGTQYF | TRBV3-1
CASRWAPGQHTEAFF | TRBV5-1